These 9 T cell receptor beta chains came from one sample sequenced in a study of Ad26.COV2.S vaccination and SARS-CoV-2 variants (dated by TCRdb to the early 2020s). The library was prepared using the immunoSEQ multiplex PCR assay. Drawn from immuneACCESS, this table holds only the in-frame rearrangements with V and J called that TCRdb kept. Clones are partly lost; checked studies trace under half to an unresolved V gene and leave the rest unexplained. Recorded for this sample are around 320,000 clones; about nine tenths of them occurred a single time. Roughly 3.6% of the sample lies in the top ten. The treatment or condition label on this specimen signifies: around 19 received Ad26.COV2.S at low or high dose, single or two shots; several received placebo; per-sample allocation not given. For vaccine and placebo recipients, the sequenced repertoires came from samples collected on day 63 after the first injection.

The sequencing used peripheral blood, collected in a trial of Ad26.COV2.S vaccine versus placebo. Every receptor here comes from a person aged 18-60 years who received the Ad26.COV2.S COVID-19 vaccine or a placebo.

This clone has only a few counts. The V call is TRBV27, the J call TRBJ2-3; 10 bases agree with TRBD2. The CDR3 has 14 amino acids. The ends lost 4 bases at V and 8 bases at J; junction bases unmatched: 6. Germline V lookup: CDR1 MNHEY, CDR2 SMNVEV (reference sequence). The CDR3 reads CASSWERGGITQYF. CDR3 DNA: TGTGCCAGCAGTTGGGAGCGGGGGGGTATTACGCAGTATTTT.

This clone was counted once. The chain employs TRBV20-1 and TRBJ2-7, with 11 bases lining up with TRBD2. The ends lost 3 bases at V and 6 bases at J; junction bases unmatched: 10. Per germline, CDR1 DFQATT and CDR2 SNEGSKA (reference sequence). CDR3 length: 15 residues. In DNA, the CDR3 is TGCAGTGCTAGTGGACTAGCGGGCCTCATGGGCGAGCAGTACTTC. Its protein product is CSASGLAGLMGEQYF.

The rearrangement links TRBV12-3 or TRBV12-4 to TRBJ2-7; no reliable D call. The CDR3 consists of 12 residues. With 5 bases removed from V and 12 bases from J, the gap between germline ends came to 17 bases. CDR3 region: CASSLADKDRYF. CDR3 sequence (DNA): TGTGCCAGCAGTCTTGCCGACAAGGACCGGTACTTC.

Comments on this clone: The same CDR3 can be traced to other DNA sequences in this sample. This chain links TRBV6-5 with TRBJ2-3; possibly TRBD1 for D (6 bases). V was pared by 0 bases and J by 4 bases, with 8 bases between. This CDR3 is 14 amino acids long. Germline V gene lookup returns CDR1 MNHEY and CDR2 SVGAGI. The chain's CDR3 is CASSYSQGADTQYF. CDR3 coding DNA: TGTGCCAGCAGTTACTCACAGGGCGCAGATACGCAGTATTTT.

The chain employs TRBV6-5 and TRBJ1-1; 10 nucleotides line up with TRBD1. The CDR3 consists of 16 residues. The V gene end was trimmed by 2 bases and the J gene end by 3 bases; junction bases not matched to a gene: 6. Germline CDR1 is MNHEY and CDR2 is SVGAGI. CDR3 DNA: TGTGCCAGCAGTTACAACCTGGACAGGGGGGACACTGAAGCTTTCTTT. It encodes CASSYNLDRGDTEAFF.

The chain has TRBV3-1 (or the pseudogene TRBV3-2) and TRBJ2-2, with 7 bases fitting TRBD1. Germline V gives CDR1 LGHDT, CDR2 YNNKEL (reference sequence). The V gene end was trimmed by 4 bases and the J gene end by 5 bases; junction bases not matched to a gene: 13. The CDR3 extends over 17 amino acids. This chain's CDR3 is CASSRIQGPASTGELFF. The DNA of the CDR3 is TGTGCCAGCAGCCGAATACAGGGGCCGGCGAGTACCGGGGAGCTGTTTTTT.

This clone was seen only once. The chain combines TRBV13 with TRBJ2-5; D tentatively reads TRBD1 or TRBD2 (5 bases each). The CDR3 length is 16 residues. V gave up 0 bases and J gave up 4 bases, with 15 bases separating them. The germline CDR1 and CDR2 sequences are PRHDT and FYEKMQ (reference sequence). The CDR3 reads CASSLGAQGGGETQYF. In DNA form, the CDR3 reads TGTGCCAGCAGCTTAGGTGCCCAGGGTGGGGGAGAGACCCAGTACTTC. The full variable domain, in which reference TRBV13 and TRBJ2-5 provide the parts outside the CDR3, is AAGVIQSPRHLIKEKRETATLKCYPIPRHDTVYWYQQGPGQDPQFLISFYEKMQSDKGSIPDRFSAQQFSDYHSELNMSSLELGDSALYFCASSLGAQGGGETQYFGPGTRLLVL.

The genes are TRBV30 and TRBJ1-5, with D maybe TRBD1 (5 bases). Germline V gene sequence: CDR1 GTSNPN, CDR2 SVGIG (reference sequence). The germline V and J ends were trimmed by 2 bases and 5 bases, with 10 bases remaining between them. The CDR3 spans 13 residues. The DNA for the CDR3 is TGTGCCTGGAGTCAACGAGGGGATCAGCCCCAGCATTTT. This translates into CAWSQRGDQPQHF.

The chain has TRBV7-3 and TRBJ1-6; 7 bases are a match to TRBD1. V trimming: 4 bases; J trimming: 7 bases; junction bases outside the gene matches: 4. This CDR3 has 14 residues. Germline CDR1 reads SGHTA; CDR2 reads FQGTGA. CDR3 in DNA: TGTGCCAGCAGCTCCGGGACAGTCAATTCACCCCTCCACTTT. This codes for CASSSGTVNSPLHF. Using reference TRBV7-3 and TRBJ1-6 for the parts outside the CDR3, the full variable domain is GAGVSQTPSNKVTEKGKYVELRCDPISGHTALYWYRQSLGQGPEFLIYFQGTGAADDSGLPNDRFFAVRPEGSVSTLKIQRTERGDSAVYLCASSSGTVNSPLHFGNGTRLTVT.